This T cell receptor beta chain comes out of a study of identical twins (dated by TCRdb to about 2016). Regarding the research as a whole: The study deep-sequenced TCR alpha and beta repertoires from monozygotic twins, unrelated adults of various ages and cord blood to test whether fetal clonotypes persist. To rule out contamination, replicate twin experiments were performed at different times with different library preparation protocols.

Beyond this particular receptor, the publication reports: Fewer insertions were carried by abundant cord blood beta clonotypes; a weaker similar trend was observed in young adult naive repertoires, while no such trend was observed in memory repertoires. Because the same donors could not be followed over many years, the conclusions relied on cross-sectional statistical analysis. The excess sharing between twins in beta out-of-frame sequences was weaker because fewer shared sequences reduced the signal-to-noise ratio. Recombination models systematically underestimated out-of-frame TCR alpha sharing in monozygotic twins but agreed with sharing between unrelated individuals. Zero-insertion analyses could be partly confounded by invariant T cells such as MAIT and iNKT, although diverse VJ usage argued against such confounding for most clonotypes. Compared with coincidental sharing between unrelated individuals, an excess of low generation-probability sequences was observed among out-of-frame TCR alpha sequences shared between twins.

The receptor library was made with 5' RACE. This sample was sequenced with an Illumina HiSeq 2000. A universal primer binding site was introduced by template switching, and a unique molecular identifier was present in the final cDNA, enabling accurate counting of TCR cDNA molecules. Specific primers in the conserved constant-segment region were used to synthesize first-strand cDNA for the TCR alpha and beta chains. To control for contamination, every cDNA library was double barcoded, receiving both a SMART-Mk sample barcode and Illumina barcodes. TruSeq adapter sequences and Illumina sample barcodes were added in two successive PCR steps. The TCR alpha and beta cDNA libraries were sequenced on the Illumina HiSeq platform using custom primers. In the original analysis: Raw reads were processed with MiGEC to extract unique molecular identifiers, and MiXCR was used to determine CDR3 positions. For each individual, recombination models were inferred using an EM algorithm with the repgenHMM and IGoR tools. Shared clonotypes were analyzed with the tcR package in R, and sharing was normalized by the product of cloneset sizes. Out-of-frame nonproductive sequences were analyzed to study raw recombination free of thymic and clonal selection effects. The public sequencing data were trimmed at Q25 with fastp and processed into clonotypes with MiXCR by TCRdb, which kept only in-frame beta chains. One record per CDR3 amino acid sequence lists the most common genes and DNA. These V and J calls rely on TCRdb rather than the paper's analysis. The sample includes more than 1.5 million distinct CDR3 sequences, with more than 30% observed a single time. Over 0.25% of the sample lies in the top ten.

The CDR3 covers 11 residues, taking in both the cysteine and the phenylalanine. CDR3 DNA only is kept here, 33 bases in frame from base 1. Relative to germline, V is 6 bases shorter and J is 14 bases shorter, with 14 bases between their ends. Only healthy Caucasian donors were included. A few counts support this clonotype. Its target antigen remains unknown. Base qualities are missing; no much larger clone stands one base away. Rearrangement joined TRBV12-3 or TRBV12-4 to TRBJ2-1; the D gene is perhaps TRBD2, from 7 matching bases. The sequenced material came from cord blood. The sequence came from a newborn girl in good health. This receptor carries the CDR3 CASSEGGGKFF. The DNA is TGTGCCAGCAGCGAAGGGGGGGGAAAGTTCTTC.